The present TCR beta chain was sequenced within a study of T cells in Graves' hyperthyroidism and ophthalmopathy. The CDR3 consists of 12 residues. V dropped 3 bases and J dropped 6; count of bases not matched to a gene: 0. From germline, CDR1 is DFQATT and CDR2 SNEGSKA (reference sequence). RNA transcripts gave rise to amplified TCR beta CDR3 regions. The HTBI set primed first-round TCR CDR3 RT-PCR. One entry per CDR3 protein, called by TCRdb with MiXCR from the multiplex PCR reads. The sample lists around 200,000 distinct CDR3 sequences; about 18% were seen once. Study conclusions and caveats: In simple terms, a model built on 13 V-J features told ophthalmopathy apart from stable hyperthyroidism.

This clonotype was counted between two and nine times. Its antigen is still unknown. The chain joins TRBV20-1 to TRBJ1-5; TRBD1 aligns across 9 bases. This receptor was identified in a woman between 50 and 59 years old with Graves' hyperthyroidism. Sequencing used blood. CDR3 in DNA: TGCAGTGCTAGGACAGGGGGTCAGCCCCAGCATTTT. Protein: CSARTGGQPQHF.